The 19 T cell receptor beta chains in this list originate from one sample, sequenced in a study of cytomegalovirus exposure and HLA in healthy donors. Vbeta (60) and Jbeta (13) primers were used in the PCR. The data were produced by immunoSEQ multiplex PCR, yet TCRdb's version contains in-frame clones alone and is incomplete. This table holds more than 140,000 clones, about four fifths found once. The sequencing sample was made of PBMCs. The source is a man younger than 35 in good health and CMV-seropositive.

The chain is built from TRBV6-5 and TRBJ2-7; TRBD2 is a possible D gene (5 bases). Germline V gene lookup returns CDR1 MNHEY and CDR2 SVGAGI. The germline V and J ends were trimmed by 5 bases and 4 bases, with 15 bases remaining between them. This CDR3 contains 14 residues. This CDR3 is CASSPSAGLYEQYF. The CDR3 nucleotides read TGTGCCAGCAGTCCCTCGGCGGGCCTATACGAGCAGTACTTC.

This clone has only a few counts. The gene calls are TRBV27 and TRBJ2-7, with 7 bases lining up with TRBD1. Germline assignment: CDR1 MNHEY and CDR2 SMNVEV (reference sequence). This CDR3 comprises 12 residues. J gave up 5 bases and V 2 bases, and 0 bases lay outside the gene matches. The CDR3 bases are TGTGCCAGCAGTTTAGGACAGGACGAGCAGTACTTC. Amino acids: CASSLGQDEQYF.

This rearrangement joins TRBV5-1 to TRBJ1-1, with TRBD1 matching over 10 bases. This CDR3 is 16 amino acids long. CDR1 SGHRS and CDR2 YFSETQ come from the germline V gene. The V gene end was trimmed by 3 bases and the J gene end by 0 bases; junction bases not matched to a gene: 5. CDR3 coding DNA: TGCGCCAGCAGCTGGGACAGGGGACAGATGAACACTGAAGCTTTCTTT. Protein: CASSWDRGQMNTEAFF. The variable domain in full, completed from reference TRBV5-1 and TRBJ1-1, reads KAGVTQTPRYLIKTRGQQVTLSCSPISGHRSVSWYQQTPGQGLQFLFEYFSETQRNKGNFPGRFSGRQFSNSRSEMNVSTLELGDSALYLCASSWDRGQMNTEAFFGQGTRLTVV.

This clone has only one observation. The CDR3 nucleotides read TGTGCCAGCAGCCAAGAGGGGACAGGGTATGGAAACACCATATATTTT. This sequence encodes CASSQEGTGYGNTIYF. V and J are TRBV14 and TRBJ1-3, with 9 nucleotides matching TRBD1. Germline V gives CDR1 SGHDN, CDR2 FVKESK. Losses at the gene ends were 0 bases for V and 3 bases for J; bases not matched to a gene: 3. This CDR3 has 16 residues.

This rearrangement joins TRBV28 to TRBJ2-2; 9 positions match TRBD1. CDR1 MDHEN and CDR2 SYDVKM come from the germline V gene. V lost 5 bases, J lost 6 bases, and 7 bases stayed unmatched. The CDR3 runs 15 residues. Written as DNA, the CDR3 is TGTGCCAGCAGTCCCGCCGACAGGGGGTCCGGGGAGCTGTTTTTT. As protein: CASSPADRGSGELFF.

This chain uses TRBV28 with TRBJ1-5; 7 bases match TRBD1. The CDR3 covers 16 residues. Trimming removed 2 bases from V and 5 bases from J; junction bases left unmatched: 9. Germline V gives CDR1 MDHEN, CDR2 SYDVKM. This chain's CDR3 is CASSLEGQTYDQPQHF. The CDR3 DNA is TGTGCCAGCAGTTTAGAGGGACAGACCTATGATCAGCCCCAGCATTTT.

V and J are TRBV19 and TRBJ1-1, with 7 bases that match TRBD1. V lost 9 bases to trimming and J lost 3 bases; unmatched junction nucleotides: 7. CDR1 LNHDA and CDR2 SQIVND come from the germline V gene (reference sequence). This CDR3 is 13 amino acids long. The CDR3 sequence is CASSGQAYTEAFF. The CDR3 DNA reads TGTGCCAGCTCCGGACAGGCGTACACTGAAGCTTTCTTT.

J is TRBJ1-1 and V is TRBV18, with D possibly being TRBD1 (5 bases). The CDR3 totals 14 residues. Germline V gives CDR1 KGHSH, CDR2 LQKENI. Trimming shortened V by 1 base and J by 7 bases, and 13 bases separated the two germline ends. CDR3 residues: CASSPLEGISEAFF. The DNA of the CDR3 is TGTGCCAGCTCACCACTGGAGGGGATCAGTGAAGCTTTCTTT.

This chain links TRBV5-1 with TRBJ2-7; a weak D match, TRBD1 (6 bases). Trimming removed 4 bases from V and 3 bases from J, with 11 bases in between. This CDR3 has 13 amino acids. Looked up from germline, CDR1 is SGHRS and CDR2 is YFSETQ. The CDR3, as DNA: TGCGCCAGCAGCCAGGACAGAGTCTACGAGCAGTACTTC. This sequence encodes CASSQDRVYEQYF.

This chain uses TRBV28 with TRBJ2-1, with TRBD1 matching over 7 bases. This CDR3 spans 15 amino acids. Trimming at V came to 6 bases and at J to 2 bases, leaving 7 bases not matched to a gene. Per germline, CDR1 MDHEN and CDR2 SYDVKM. CDR3 loop: CASRGRQGTYNEQFF. Written as DNA, the CDR3 is TGTGCCAGCAGGGGCAGACAGGGAACCTACAATGAGCAGTTCTTC.

The chain recombines TRBV6-1 with TRBJ2-1, with 8 bases aligning to TRBD2. CDR3 length equals 14 residues. Germline V CDR1 and CDR2: MNHNS, SASEGT. The ends lost 6 bases at V and 2 bases at J; junction bases unmatched: 3. As DNA, the CDR3 is TGTGCCAGCAGGAGCGGGGGCGCCTACAATGAGCAGTTCTTC. As protein: CASRSGGAYNEQFF.

The chain has TRBV2 and TRBJ2-3; a possible D gene is TRBD1 (5 bases). This CDR3 comprises 14 residues. V gave up 8 bases and J gave up 0 bases, with 12 bases separating them. Germline V CDR1 and CDR2: SNHLY, FYNNEI. CDR3 residues: CASQDIASTDTQYF. The CDR3, as DNA: TGTGCCAGCCAGGACATCGCCAGCACAGATACGCAGTATTTT.

V is TRBV28 and J is TRBJ1-4, with D perhaps TRBD1 (5 bases). The CDR3 contains 14 residues. Germline V gene data show CDR1 as MDHEN and CDR2 as SYDVKM. The V and J ends lost 5 bases and 8 bases respectively, with 15 bases between them. The CDR3 spells CASSIQGSREKLFF. Here the CDR3 DNA reads TGTGCCAGCAGTATCCAGGGTTCTCGCGAAAAACTGTTTTTT.

The chain combines TRBV5-1 with TRBJ1-4; possible D gene TRBD1, 5 bases. The V gene's germline CDR1 is SGHRS and CDR2 YFSETQ. Between the trimmed V and J ends, which lost 4 bases and 8 bases, there was a span of 18 bases. This CDR3 spans 15 amino acids. For the CDR3, the DNA is TGCGCCAGCAGCCCGGTCGGACAAACGGTGGAAAAACTGTTTTTT. Translation gives CASSPVGQTVEKLFF.

This clone has only a few counts. The chain has TRBV7-9 and TRBJ1-1; D not certain. Germline V gives CDR1 SEHNR, CDR2 FQNEAQ (reference sequence). Trimming shortened V by 0 bases and J by 6 bases, and 5 bases separated the two germline ends. The CDR3 extends over 12 amino acids. This chain's CDR3 is CASSLARSEAFF. The CDR3 DNA reads as TGTGCCAGCAGCTTAGCGAGATCTGAAGCTTTCTTT.

DNA for the CDR3: TGTGCCAGCAGTTTCCGCGGCTTAATAAACACTGAAGCTTTCTTT. Amino acid sequence: CASSFRGLINTEAFF. The chain carries TRBV28 and TRBJ1-1; D is undetermined. V lost 3 bases and J 2 bases, leaving 13 bases between the germline ends. Germline V gene lookup returns CDR1 MDHEN and CDR2 SYDVKM. CDR3 length: 15 amino acids.

This clone was detected a few times. This chain uses TRBV19 with TRBJ1-1, with 9 bases lining up with TRBD1. Trimming removed 0 bases from V and 7 bases from J; junction bases left unmatched: 12. The length of the CDR3 is 17 residues. Germline-derived CDR1 and CDR2 are LNHDA and SQIVND (reference sequence). CDR3 nucleotides: TGTGCCAGTAGTATAGAAGTGAGGGACAGGGCCCTGAGTGAAGCTTTCTTT. This sequence encodes CASSIEVRDRALSEAFF.

There are a few counts of this clone. CDR3 nucleotide sequence: TGTGCCAGCAGTACACAAGGGGGAATTAACTATGGCTACACCTTC. It specifies CASSTQGGINYGYTF. J is TRBJ1-2 and V is TRBV28; the D gene is possibly TRBD1 (6 bases). CDR3 size: 15 residues. V was shortened by 5 bases and J by 1 base, with 14 bases between the two germline ends. The germline V gene encodes CDR1 MDHEN and CDR2 SYDVKM.

This rearrangement joins TRBV27 to TRBJ2-1; TRBD2 matches at 7 bases. CDR1 MNHEY and CDR2 SMNVEV come from the germline V gene (reference sequence). This CDR3 region has 13 residues. The J segment lost 10 bases and the V segment lost 2 bases, leaving 5 bases of the junction unmatched. This CDR3 reads CASSLRAGGEQFF. The CDR3 coding sequence is TGTGCCAGCAGTTTAAGGGCCGGGGGGGAGCAGTTCTTC.